A few counts support the clone carrying this T cell receptor beta chain. Its antigen is still unknown. As to time point: patch test 2, 6 weeks after DPC sensitization. The sample's treatment: therapeutic diphenylcyclopropenone sensitization with weekly scalp DPC. Donors were 18 to 70-year-old alopecia patients suitable for DPC. Whole blood, unfractionated, served as the material for total RNA extraction. This CDR3 region has 15 residues. Germline values: CDR1 MDHEN, CDR2 SYDVKM. V gave up 3 bases and J gave up 2 bases, with 13 bases separating them. This record comes from a study of human T cells and chemical hapten exposure. TCRdb redid the calling of the RACE reads with MiXCR, one entry per CDR3 protein. The profile shows roughly 380,000 distinct CDR3 sequences, about 6% of them singletons. Overall study findings and caveats: No alteration of TCRs above 1 in 1000 frequency was seen with DPC sensitization.

The gene calls are TRBV28 and TRBJ1-2; D is ambiguous. This specimen consisted of whole blood, obtained in connection with sensitization to the hapten diphenylcyclopropenone (DPC). The origin of this receptor is a woman aged 18-29 years with alopecia areata. Some clones in this sample may be carry-over from other donors' samples. Written as DNA, the CDR3 is TGTGCCAGCAGTTTTCCGGGTCCACAAAACTATGGCTACACCTTC. It is translated as CASSFPGPQNYGYTF.